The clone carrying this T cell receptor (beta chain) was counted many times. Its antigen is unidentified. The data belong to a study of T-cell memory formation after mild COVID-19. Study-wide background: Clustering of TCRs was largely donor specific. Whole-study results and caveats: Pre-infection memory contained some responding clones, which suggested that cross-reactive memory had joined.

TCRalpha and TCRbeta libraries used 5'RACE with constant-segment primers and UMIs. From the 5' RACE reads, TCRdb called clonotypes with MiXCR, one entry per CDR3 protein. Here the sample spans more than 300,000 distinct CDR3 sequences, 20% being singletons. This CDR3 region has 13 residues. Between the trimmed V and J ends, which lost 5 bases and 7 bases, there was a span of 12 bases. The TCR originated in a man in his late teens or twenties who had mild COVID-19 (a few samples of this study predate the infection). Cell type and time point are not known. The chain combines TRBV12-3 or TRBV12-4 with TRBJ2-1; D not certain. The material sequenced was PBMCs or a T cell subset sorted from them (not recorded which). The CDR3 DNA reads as TGTGCCAGCAGTCCTGACCTTTATAATGAGCAGTTCTTC. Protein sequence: CASSPDLYNEQFF.